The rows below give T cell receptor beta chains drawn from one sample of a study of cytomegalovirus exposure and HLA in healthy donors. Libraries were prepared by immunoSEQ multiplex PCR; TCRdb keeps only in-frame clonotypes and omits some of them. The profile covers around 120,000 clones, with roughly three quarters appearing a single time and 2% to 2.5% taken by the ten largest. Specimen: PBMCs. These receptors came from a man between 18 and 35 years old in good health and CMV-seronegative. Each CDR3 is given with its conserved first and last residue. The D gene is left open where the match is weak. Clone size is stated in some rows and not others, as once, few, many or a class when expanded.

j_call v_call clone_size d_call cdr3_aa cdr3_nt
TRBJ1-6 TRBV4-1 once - CASSQTSMVRGTYNSPLHF TGCGCCAGCAGCCAAACTTCCATGGTCAGGGGAACCTATAATTCACCCCTCCACTTT
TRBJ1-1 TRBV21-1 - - CASEAEGFEAFF TGTGCCAGCGAAGCGGAGGGGTTTGAAGCTTTCTTT
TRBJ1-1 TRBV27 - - CASSLWGDNTEAFF TGTGCCAGCAGTTTATGGGGAGATAACACTGAAGCTTTCTTT
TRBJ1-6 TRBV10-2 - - CASSERSAAGSPLHF TGCGCCAGCAGTGAGCGTTCGGCAGCAGGCTCACCCCTCCACTTT
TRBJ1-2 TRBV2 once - CASINPPGGSTF TGTGCCAGCATCAACCCCCCTGGAGGTTCCACCTTC
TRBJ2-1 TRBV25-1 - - CASSEDSSSYNEQFF TGTGCCAGCAGTGAAGACAGTAGCTCCTACAATGAGCAGTTCTTC
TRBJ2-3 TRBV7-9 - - CASSSRQARDTQYF TGTGCCAGCAGCTCTAGACAGGCCAGGGATACGCAGTATTTT
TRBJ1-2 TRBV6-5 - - CASRPDTLGYGYTF TGTGCCAGCAGACCCGACACGTTGGGCTATGGCTACACCTTC
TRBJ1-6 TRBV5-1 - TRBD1 CASRGQNSPLHF TGCGCCAGCAGGGGACAGAATTCACCCCTCCACTTT
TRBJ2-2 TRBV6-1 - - CASSRRTNTGELFF TGTGCCAGCAGTAGGCGGACGAACACCGGGGAGCTGTTTTTT
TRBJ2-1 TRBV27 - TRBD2 CASSLTPLAVYNEQFF TGTGCCAGCAGTTTAACCCCCCTAGCGGTTTACAATGAGCAGTTCTTC
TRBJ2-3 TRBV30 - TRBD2 CAWSATFGRARAGYF TGTGCCTGGAGCGCCACCTTCGGGAGGGCCAGGGCGGGGTATTTT
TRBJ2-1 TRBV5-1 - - CASSLNGILSNEQFF TGCGCCAGCAGCTTAAACGGGATACTCTCCAATGAGCAGTTCTTC
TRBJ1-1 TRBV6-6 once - CASSYAAGRAFF TGTGCCAGCAGTTATGCAGCGGGAAGAGCTTTCTTT
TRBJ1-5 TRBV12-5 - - CASGLERPQHF TGTGCTAGTGGTTTAGAGAGGCCCCAGCATTTT
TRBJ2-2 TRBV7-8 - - CASSLTGWAGELFF TGTGCCAGCAGCTTGACGGGATGGGCCGGGGAGCTGTTTTTT
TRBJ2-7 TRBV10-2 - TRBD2 CASSPSGTQYEQYF TGCGCCAGCAGCCCTAGCGGGACTCAGTACGAGCAGTACTTC
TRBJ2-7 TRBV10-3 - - CAITSGPGFGEQYF TGTGCCATCACGAGCGGACCGGGGTTTGGCGAGCAGTACTTC
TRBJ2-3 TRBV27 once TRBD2 CASSTLAGAPTDTQYF TGTGCCAGCAGTACCCTAGCGGGAGCCCCCACAGATACGCAGTATTTT
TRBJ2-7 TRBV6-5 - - CASSYAPSSYEQYF TGTGCCAGCAGTTACGCGCCGAGCTCCTACGAGCAGTACTTC
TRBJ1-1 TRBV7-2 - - CASSLLGGDTEAFF TGTGCCAGCAGCTTATTAGGGGGGGACACTGAAGCTTTCTTT
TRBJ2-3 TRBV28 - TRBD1 CASSSLRQGELGTQYF TGTGCCAGCAGTTCCCTCCGCCAGGGGGAACTAGGCACGCAGTATTTT
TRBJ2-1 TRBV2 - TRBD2 CASSDVAGSDEQFF TGTGCCAGCAGTGATGTAGCGGGATCGGATGAGCAGTTCTTC
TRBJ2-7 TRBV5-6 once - CASSLLTLETYEQYF TGTGCCAGCAGCTTGTTGACTCTAGAGACCTACGAGCAGTACTTC
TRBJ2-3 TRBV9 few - CASSVEQRGTDTQYF TGTGCCAGCAGCGTAGAGCAGCGGGGCACAGATACGCAGTATTTT
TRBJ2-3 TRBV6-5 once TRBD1 CASRDRGLSTDTQYF TGTGCCAGCAGAGACAGGGGATTGAGCACAGATACGCAGTATTTT
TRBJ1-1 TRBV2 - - CASRLQESNTEAFF TGTGCCAGCAGGCTACAGGAATCGAACACTGAAGCTTTCTTT
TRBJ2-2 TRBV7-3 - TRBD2 CASSRTSAGELFF TGTGCCAGCAGCCGTACTAGCGCCGGGGAGCTGTTTTTT
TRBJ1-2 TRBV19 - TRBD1 CASSIGRQGVYGYTF TGTGCCAGTAGTATAGGGAGACAGGGAGTGTATGGCTACACCTTC
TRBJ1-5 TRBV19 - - CASQGLVNQPQHF TGTGCCAGCCAGGGTCTAGTCAATCAGCCCCAGCATTTT
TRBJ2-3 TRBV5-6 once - CASSLAGSTDTQYF TGTGCCAGCAGCTTAGCGGGTAGCACAGATACGCAGTATTTT
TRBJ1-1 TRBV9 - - CASSVVDGGVTEAFF TGTGCCAGCAGCGTAGTAGACGGGGGAGTGACTGAAGCTTTCTTT
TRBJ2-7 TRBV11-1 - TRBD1 CASSLQGARYEQYF TGTGCCAGCAGCCTGCAGGGGGCGAGGTACGAGCAGTACTTC
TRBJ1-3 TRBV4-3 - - CASSQGSGSSGNTIYF TGCGCCAGCAGCCAAGGGTCGGGGTCCTCTGGAAACACCATATATTTT
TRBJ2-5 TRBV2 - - CASSGTWRQETQYF TGTGCCAGCAGTGGAACCTGGAGGCAAGAGACCCAGTACTTC
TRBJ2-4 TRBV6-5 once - CASSYDSAGTTHF TGTGCCAGCAGTTATGATTCGGCCGGGACAACTCACTTC
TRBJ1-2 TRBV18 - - CASSPTEDYGYTF TGTGCCAGCTCACCCACTGAAGACTATGGCTACACCTTC